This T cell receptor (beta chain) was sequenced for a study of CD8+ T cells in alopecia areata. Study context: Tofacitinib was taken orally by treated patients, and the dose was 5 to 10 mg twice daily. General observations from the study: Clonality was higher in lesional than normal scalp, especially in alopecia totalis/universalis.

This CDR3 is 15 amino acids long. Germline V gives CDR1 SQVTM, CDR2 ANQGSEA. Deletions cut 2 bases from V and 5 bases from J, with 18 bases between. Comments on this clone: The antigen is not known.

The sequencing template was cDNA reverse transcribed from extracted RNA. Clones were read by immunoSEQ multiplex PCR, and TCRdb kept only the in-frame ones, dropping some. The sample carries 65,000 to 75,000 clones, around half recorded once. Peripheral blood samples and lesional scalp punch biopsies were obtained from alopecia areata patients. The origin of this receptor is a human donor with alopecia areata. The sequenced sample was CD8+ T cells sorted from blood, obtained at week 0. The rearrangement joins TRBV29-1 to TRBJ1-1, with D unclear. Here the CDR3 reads CSVELSGRGLTEAFF. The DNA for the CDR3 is TGCAGCGTTGAACTCAGCGGGAGAGGGCTGACTGAAGCTTTCTTT.